A single sample is the source of the 28 T cell receptor beta chains below, sequenced in a study of cytomegalovirus exposure and HLA in healthy donors. With 60 Vbeta and 13 Jbeta primers, the PCR was carried out. Assay: immunoSEQ multiplex PCR; the TCRdb copy retains only in-frame clones and omits some. The sample contains 100,000 or so clones, 75% to 85% of which appear only once. Specimen: PBMCs. These receptors all stem from a man in his thirties or forties in good health and CMV-seronegative.

The sample holds one count of this clone. The chain recombines TRBV4-1 with TRBJ2-5; 10 positions match TRBD2. The CDR3 is 17 amino acids. Germline values: CDR1 MGHRA, CDR2 YSYEKL. The V gene end was trimmed by 3 bases and the J gene end by 1 base; junction bases not matched to a gene: 8. The CDR3 bases are TGCGCCAGCAGCCAGGAAACCTTAGCGGGGGGCCAAGAGACCCAGTACTTC. It is translated as CASSQETLAGGQETQYF.

The chain couples TRBV5-6 to TRBJ2-7; a possible D gene is TRBD1 (6 bases). The CDR3 totals 13 residues. The germline gives CDR1 SGHDT, CDR2 YYEEEE. V was clipped by 4 bases and J by 1 base, with 9 bases between them. The CDR3 is CASSRGQSYEQYF. The DNA of the CDR3 is TGTGCCAGCAGCCGAGGACAGTCCTACGAGCAGTACTTC.

This chain links TRBV6-6 with TRBJ2-2; 7 bases align to TRBD1. This CDR3 comprises 13 residues. From germline, CDR1 is MNHNY and CDR2 SVGAGI (reference sequence). V gave up 5 bases and J gave up 10 bases; unmatched junction bases: 7. CDR3 protein: CASSQTGWEELFF. Written as DNA, the CDR3 is TGTGCCAGCAGTCAGACAGGGTGGGAGGAGCTGTTTTTT.

The V call is TRBV5-1, the J call TRBJ2-7; 7 bases are a match to TRBD2. Germline values: CDR1 SGHRS, CDR2 YFSETQ. CDR3 length: 14 residues. After removal of 0 bases from V and 3 bases from J, the junction contained 3 bases not matched to a gene. The CDR3 is CASSLVASGYEQYF. The CDR3 bases are TGCGCCAGCAGCTTGGTGGCTAGCGGCTACGAGCAGTACTTC.

This clone has just one count. The chain carries TRBV29-1 and TRBJ1-1; D uncertain. Germline V lookup: CDR1 SQVTM, CDR2 ANQGSEA. This CDR3 is 13 amino acids long. V gave up 3 bases and J gave up 5 bases, with 13 bases separating them. The CDR3 DNA sequence: TGCAGCGTTGATGAGCAAAGCGGGACTGAAGCTTTCTTT. Amino acids: CSVDEQSGTEAFF.

This sequence joins TRBV15 and TRBJ2-7; TRBD1 might be the D (5 bases). This CDR3 contains 17 residues. The germline V and J ends were trimmed by 0 bases and 6 bases, with 21 bases remaining between them. The V gene's germline CDR1 is LNHNV and CDR2 YYDKDF (reference sequence). The CDR3 region has the DNA TGTGCCACCAGCAGAGATTCGATAAGGGGTGTTTCGGGCGAGCAGTACTTC. Translation gives CATSRDSIRGVSGEQYF. Using reference TRBV15 and TRBJ2-7 for the parts outside the CDR3, the full variable domain is DAMVIQNPRYQVTQFGKPVTLSCSQTLNHNVMYWYQQKSSQAPKLLFHYYDKDFNNEADTPDNFQSRRPNTSFCFLDIRSPGLGDTAMYLCATSRDSIRGVSGEQYFGPGTRLTVT.

V usage is TRBV15 and J usage is TRBJ2-1; TRBD2 might be the D (5 bases). This CDR3 contains 16 residues. Germline assignment: CDR1 LNHNV and CDR2 YYDKDF (reference sequence). V lost 6 bases and J 2 bases, leaving 17 bases between the germline ends. Here the CDR3 reads CATRPGSGKAYNEQFF. In DNA, the CDR3 is TGTGCCACCAGACCCGGGTCGGGGAAGGCCTACAATGAGCAGTTCTTC.

The V gene is TRBV19, the J gene TRBJ2-7, with 7 bases identical to TRBD2. Unmatched junction bases numbered 13, after V lost 6 bases and J lost 5 bases. CDR3 size: 15 residues. Germline CDR1 and CDR2: LNHDA and SQIVND (reference sequence). The CDR3 region is CASRPMGGSWDEQYF. CDR3 bases: TGTGCCAGTAGACCTATGGGCGGGAGCTGGGACGAGCAGTACTTC.

The chain combines TRBV2 with TRBJ2-7, with TRBD1 as a possible D gene (6 bases). Germline assignment: CDR1 SNHLY and CDR2 FYNNEI. The length of the CDR3 is 13 residues. V was shortened by 6 bases and J by 0 bases, with 9 bases between the two germline ends. CDR3 in DNA: TGTGCCAGCAGACAGGGACACTCCTACGAGCAGTACTTC. As protein: CASRQGHSYEQYF.

This clone occurred a few times. The CDR3 reads CASSTGDGGNTIYF. CDR3 sequence (DNA): TGTGCCAGCTCAACAGGGGATGGTGGAAACACCATATATTTT. This sequence joins TRBV7-9 and TRBJ1-3, with 7 bases fitting TRBD1. The CDR3 runs to 14 residues. With V trimmed by 8 bases and J by 3 bases, 7 bases remained unmatched. The germline CDR1 and CDR2 sequences are SEHNR and FQNEAQ (reference sequence).

The chain is built from TRBV2 and TRBJ1-1, with D tentatively TRBD1 (5 bases). The CDR3 sequence is 15 residues long. V was pared by 3 bases and J by 1 base, with 12 bases between. Germline CDR1 SNHLY, CDR2 FYNNEI. The chain's CDR3 is CASSEGGIQNTEAFF. The CDR3 DNA sequence: TGTGCCAGCAGTGAGGGGGGGATTCAGAACACTGAAGCTTTCTTT.

This clone is a singleton in its sample. The J gene is TRBJ1-4, the V gene TRBV28, with D possibly TRBD1 on 5 matching bases. This CDR3 spans 14 amino acids. CDR1 is MDHEN, CDR2 SYDVKM, per germline. V lost 7 bases, J lost 0 bases, and 9 bases lay in between. The CDR3 bases are TGTGCCAGCATCGGGGGAGCAACTAATGAAAAACTGTTTTTT. The encoded protein is CASIGGATNEKLFF.

Only one count was recorded for this clone. The chain uses TRBV12-5 and TRBJ2-3, with 8 bases aligning to TRBD2. Germline V gives CDR1 LGHNT, CDR2 FRNRAP. The trim removed 2 bases at V and 3 bases at J, leaving 10 bases unmatched. The CDR3 has 17 amino acids. The DNA for the CDR3 is TGTGCTAGTGGTTTGCTAGGCAAGAGCGGGAGTACAGATACGCAGTATTTT. Translating gives CASGLLGKSGSTDTQYF.

The chain links TRBV27 to TRBJ1-2, with 7 bases that match TRBD1. Germline CDR1 and CDR2: MNHEY and SMNVEV (reference sequence). The CDR3 has 16 amino acids. The J segment lost 2 bases and the V segment lost 2 bases, leaving 8 bases of the junction unmatched. This CDR3 is CASSLGKTGLNYGYTF. As DNA, the CDR3 is TGTGCCAGCAGTTTAGGAAAGACAGGGCTGAACTATGGCTACACCTTC.

The V gene is TRBV15, the J gene TRBJ2-2; D remains ambiguous. Trimming left V 1 base short and J 4 bases short, with 7 bases between. Per germline, CDR1 LNHNV and CDR2 YYDKDF (reference sequence). The CDR3 has 14 residues. DNA of the CDR3: TGTGCCACCAGCAGAGTTGGCCGCACCGGGGAGCTGTTTTTT. Its protein product is CATSRVGRTGELFF. The whole variable domain, filled in from reference TRBV15 and TRBJ2-2, reads DAMVIQNPRYQVTQFGKPVTLSCSQTLNHNVMYWYQQKSSQAPKLLFHYYDKDFNNEADTPDNFQSRRPNTSFCFLDIRSPGLGDTAMYLCATSRVGRTGELFFGEGSRLTVL.

This rearrangement joins TRBV2 to TRBJ2-3, with 10 positions matching TRBD2. The CDR3 has 15 residues. Germline V CDR1 and CDR2: SNHLY, FYNNEI. V shed 5 bases and J 1 base; nucleotides not matched to a gene: 3. CDR3 loop: CASSRTSGGTDTQYF. CDR3 coding DNA: TGTGCCAGCAGTCGGACTAGCGGAGGCACAGATACGCAGTATTTT.

This sequence joins TRBV28 and TRBJ1-6; D unclear. Trimming took off 8 bases at V and 0 bases at J, with 8 bases between the two ends. In germline, CDR1 is MDHEN, CDR2 SYDVKM. This CDR3 is built from 14 residues. The CDR3 region is CASGEGSYNSPLHF. For the CDR3, the DNA is TGTGCCAGCGGTGAGGGCTCCTATAATTCACCCCTCCACTTT.

The chain links TRBV7-6 to TRBJ1-2; tentative D call: TRBD1 (5 bases). Per the germline V gene, CDR1 is SGHVS and CDR2 is FNYEAQ. The length of the CDR3 is 13 residues. Trimming pared 5 bases from V and 7 bases from J, leaving 14 bases between. In DNA form, the CDR3 reads TGTGCCAGCAGCCCGGGGGGGGACGGTGGCTACACCTTC. Protein sequence: CASSPGGDGGYTF.

This chain links TRBV2 with TRBJ2-7, with 10 nucleotides matching TRBD1. With V trimmed by 7 bases and J by 5 bases, 11 bases remained unmatched. Germline-derived CDR1 and CDR2 are SNHLY and FYNNEI. This CDR3 has 15 amino acids. The DNA for the CDR3 is TGTGCCAGCAATGGCCCGGGGACAGGGGTGGACGAGCAGTACTTC. Its protein product is CASNGPGTGVDEQYF.

The chain recombines TRBV28 with TRBJ2-5, with D possibly matching TRBD1 (5 bases). The V end lost 4 bases, the J end lost 5 bases, and 17 bases lay between the germline ends. This CDR3 has 15 amino acids. Germline V lookup: CDR1 MDHEN, CDR2 SYDVKM. This CDR3 is CASSSKTAYFETQYF. The CDR3 region has the DNA TGTGCCAGCAGTTCCAAGACAGCATATTTCGAGACCCAGTACTTC. Supplemented by reference TRBV28 and TRBJ2-5, the full variable domain reads DVKVTQSSRYLVKRTGEKVFLECVQDMDHENMFWYRQDPGLGLRLIYFSYDVKMKEKGDIPEGYSVSREKKERFSLILESASTNQTSMYLCASSSKTAYFETQYFGPGTRLLVL.

The rearrangement uses TRBV7-8 and TRBJ1-3; 7 bases align to TRBD1. There are 14 residues in the CDR3. The V gene end was trimmed by 6 bases and the J gene end by 2 bases; junction bases not matched to a gene: 4. From germline, CDR1 is SGHVS and CDR2 FQNEAQ. CDR3: CASSATGAGNTIYF. In DNA form, the CDR3 reads TGTGCCAGCAGTGCAACAGGGGCTGGAAACACCATATATTTT. Complete variable domain (other parts from reference TRBV7-8 and TRBJ1-3): GAGVSQSPRYKVAKRGQDVALRCDPISGHVSLFWYQQALGQGPEFLTYFQNEAQLDKSGLPSDRFFAERPEGSVSTLKIQRTQQEDSAVYLCASSATGAGNTIYFGEGSWLTVV.

The chain employs TRBV5-8 and TRBJ1-6, with 8 bases identical to TRBD1. Germline-derived CDR1 and CDR2 are SGHTS and YDEGEE. V dropped 3 bases and J dropped 10; count of bases not matched to a gene: 6. This CDR3 has 14 residues. The CDR3 reads CASSWGGTGSPLHF. DNA of the CDR3: TGTGCCAGCAGCTGGGGGGGGACAGGCTCACCCCTCCACTTT.

The CDR3 nucleotides read TGTGCCAGCAGCTTCGGACAGGTTGGCTATGGCTACACCTTC. Protein product: CASSFGQVGYGYTF. This rearrangement joins TRBV7-9 to TRBJ1-2; 7 bases align to TRBD1. CDR3 length: 14 residues. V lost 3 bases, J lost 4 bases, and 5 bases stayed unmatched. CDR1 SEHNR and CDR2 FQNEAQ come from the germline V gene (reference sequence). Full variable domain (rest looked up from reference TRBV7-9 and TRBJ1-2): DTGVSQNPRHKITKRGQNVTFRCDPISEHNRLYWYRQTLGQGPEFLTYFQNEAQLEKSRLLSDRFSAERPKGSFSTLEIQRTEQGDSAMYLCASSFGQVGYGYTFGSGTRLTVV.

The chain has TRBV5-1 and TRBJ2-5; 7 bases agree with TRBD2. Looked up from germline, CDR1 is SGHRS and CDR2 is YFSETQ. This CDR3 region has 13 residues. Trimming took 3 bases from V and 5 from J; bases not matched to a gene: 4. CDR3 DNA: TGCGCCAGCAGCTCGGGAGGAGAGGAGACCCAGTACTTC. Its protein product is CASSSGGEETQYF.

The chain carries TRBV9 and TRBJ2-5, with 7 bases fitting TRBD1. The CDR3 contains 15 residues. Trimming at V came to 0 bases and at J to 5 bases, leaving 7 bases not matched to a gene. Germline V lookup: CDR1 SGDLS, CDR2 YYNGEE. DNA of the CDR3: TGTGCCAGCAGCGTAGAAGGACAGGCCCATGAGACCCAGTACTTC. Protein product: CASSVEGQAHETQYF. Full variable domain (rest looked up from reference TRBV9 and TRBJ2-5): DSGVTQTPKHLITATGQRVTLRCSPRSGDLSVYWYQQSLDQGLQFLIQYYNGEERAKGNILERFSAQQFPDLHSELNLSSLELGDSALYFCASSVEGQAHETQYFGPGTRLLVL.

V usage is TRBV6-6 and J usage is TRBJ2-2, with no clear D. V gave up 2 bases and J gave up 0 bases, with 7 bases separating them. Germline V gene lookup returns CDR1 MNHNY and CDR2 SVGAGI (reference sequence). CDR3 length: 15 amino acids. The CDR3 reads CASSYGTSNTGELFF. DNA of the CDR3: TGTGCCAGCAGTTACGGCACCTCGAACACCGGGGAGCTGTTTTTT.

This chain joins TRBV5-4 and TRBJ1-1; D gene uncertain. The CDR3 consists of 13 residues. V was pared by 5 bases and J by 1 base, with 9 bases between. The V gene's germline CDR1 is SGHNT and CDR2 YYREEE (reference sequence). Here the CDR3 reads CASRLAGNTEAFF. CDR3 DNA: TGTGCCAGCAGACTCGCGGGGAACACTGAAGCTTTCTTT. The full variable domain, completed using reference TRBV5-4 and TRBJ1-1, is ETGVTQSPTHLIKTRGQQVTLRCSSQSGHNTVSWYQQALGQGPQFIFQYYREEENGRGNFPPRFSGLQFPNYSSELNVNALELDDSALYLCASRLAGNTEAFFGQGTRLTVV.

CDR3 nucleotide sequence: TGTGCCAGCAGCGCAGGGACAGGGGGTCGGTGGTATGGCTACACCTTC. This sequence encodes CASSAGTGGRWYGYTF. This sequence joins TRBV2 and TRBJ1-2, with 11 bases that match TRBD1. With V trimmed by 6 bases and J by 5 bases, 11 bases remained unmatched. Germline assignment: CDR1 SNHLY and CDR2 FYNNEI. This CDR3 contains 16 residues.